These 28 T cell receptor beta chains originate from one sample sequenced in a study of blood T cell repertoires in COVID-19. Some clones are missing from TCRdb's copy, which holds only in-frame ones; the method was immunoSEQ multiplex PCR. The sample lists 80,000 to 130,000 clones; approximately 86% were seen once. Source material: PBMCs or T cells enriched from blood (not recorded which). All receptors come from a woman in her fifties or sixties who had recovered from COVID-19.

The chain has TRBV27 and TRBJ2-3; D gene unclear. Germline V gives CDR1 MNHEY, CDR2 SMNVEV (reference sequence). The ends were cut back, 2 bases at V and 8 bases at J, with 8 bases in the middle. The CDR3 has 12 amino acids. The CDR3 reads CASSLVPGTQYF. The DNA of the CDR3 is TGTGCCAGCAGTTTAGTTCCAGGTACGCAGTATTTT.

The CDR3 here is CASSAGTSQFGNNEQFF. The CDR3 bases are TGTGCCAGCAGCGCCGGGACTAGCCAATTCGGGAACAATGAGCAGTTCTTC. The V gene is TRBV7-6, the J gene TRBJ2-1, with 9 bases aligning to TRBD2. The CDR3 extends over 17 amino acids. Germline CDR1 reads SGHVS; CDR2 reads FNYEAQ. The V gene end was trimmed by 5 bases and the J gene end by 5 bases; junction bases not matched to a gene: 13.

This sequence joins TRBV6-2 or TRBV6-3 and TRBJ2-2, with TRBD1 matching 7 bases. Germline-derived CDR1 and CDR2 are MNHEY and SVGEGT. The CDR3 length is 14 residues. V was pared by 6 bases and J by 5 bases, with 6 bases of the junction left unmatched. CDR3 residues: CASSPQGLTGELFF. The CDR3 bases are TGTGCCAGCAGCCCACAGGGGTTGACCGGGGAGCTGTTTTTT.

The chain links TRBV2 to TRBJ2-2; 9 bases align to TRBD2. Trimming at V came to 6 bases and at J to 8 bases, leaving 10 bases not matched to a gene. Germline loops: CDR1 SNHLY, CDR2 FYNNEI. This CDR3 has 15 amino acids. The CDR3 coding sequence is TGTGCCAGCAGAGGCCAGCGGGGGGCCGGAGGGGAGCTGTTTTTT. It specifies CASRGQRGAGGELFF.

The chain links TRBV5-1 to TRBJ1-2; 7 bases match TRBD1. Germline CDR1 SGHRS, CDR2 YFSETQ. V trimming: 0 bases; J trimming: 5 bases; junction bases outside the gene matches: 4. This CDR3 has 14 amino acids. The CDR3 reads CASSLEAGGYGYTF. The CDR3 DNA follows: TGCGCCAGCAGCTTGGAGGCAGGGGGTTATGGCTACACCTTC.

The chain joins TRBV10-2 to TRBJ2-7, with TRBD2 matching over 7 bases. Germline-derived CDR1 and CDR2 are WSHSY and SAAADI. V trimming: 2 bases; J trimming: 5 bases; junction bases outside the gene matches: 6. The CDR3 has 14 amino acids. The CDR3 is CASSEGDYLHEQYF. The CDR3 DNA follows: TGCGCCAGCAGTGAGGGGGACTACCTACACGAGCAGTACTTC.

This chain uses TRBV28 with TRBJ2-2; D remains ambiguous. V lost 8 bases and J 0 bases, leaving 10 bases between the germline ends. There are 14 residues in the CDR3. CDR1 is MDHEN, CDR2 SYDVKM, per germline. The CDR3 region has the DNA TGTGCCAGCCTGGAGTCAGCGAACACCGGGGAGCTGTTTTTT. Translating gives CASLESANTGELFF.

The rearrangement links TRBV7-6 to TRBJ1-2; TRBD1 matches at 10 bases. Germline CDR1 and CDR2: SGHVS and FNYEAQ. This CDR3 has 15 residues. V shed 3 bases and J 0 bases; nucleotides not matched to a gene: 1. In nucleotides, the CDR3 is TGTGCCAGCAGCTTCGGGACAGGGGCTAACTATGGCTACACCTTC. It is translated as CASSFGTGANYGYTF.

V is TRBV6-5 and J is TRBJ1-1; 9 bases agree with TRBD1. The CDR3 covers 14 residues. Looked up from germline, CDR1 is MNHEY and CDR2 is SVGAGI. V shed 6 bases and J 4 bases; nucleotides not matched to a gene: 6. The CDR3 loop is CASSSRDRVTEAFF. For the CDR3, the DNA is TGTGCCAGCAGCTCCCGGGACAGGGTCACTGAAGCTTTCTTT.

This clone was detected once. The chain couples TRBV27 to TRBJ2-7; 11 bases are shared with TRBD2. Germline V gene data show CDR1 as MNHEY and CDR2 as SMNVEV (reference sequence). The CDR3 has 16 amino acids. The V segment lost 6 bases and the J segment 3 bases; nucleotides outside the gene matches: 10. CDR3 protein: CASSTLLAGARYEQYF. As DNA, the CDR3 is TGTGCCAGCAGCACACTACTAGCGGGGGCCCGCTACGAGCAGTACTTC.

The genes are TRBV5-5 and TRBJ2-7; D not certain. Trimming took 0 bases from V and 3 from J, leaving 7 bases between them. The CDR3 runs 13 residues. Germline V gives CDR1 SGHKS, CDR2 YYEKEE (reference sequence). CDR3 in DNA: TGTGCCAGCAGCTTGGGACTGGACTACGAGCAGTACTTC. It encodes CASSLGLDYEQYF.

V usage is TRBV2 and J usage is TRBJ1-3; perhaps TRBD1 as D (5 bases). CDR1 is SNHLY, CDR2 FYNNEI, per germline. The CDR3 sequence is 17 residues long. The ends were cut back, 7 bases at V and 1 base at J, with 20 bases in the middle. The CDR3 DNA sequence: TGTGCCAGCATGGCGCCGGAGGGTGGGACTTCTGGAAACACCATATATTTT. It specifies CASMAPEGGTSGNTIYF.

The CDR3, as DNA: TGTGCCTGGAGTAGGGACAGCTACGAGCAGTACTTC. This gives the protein CAWSRDSYEQYF. This rearrangement joins TRBV30 to TRBJ2-7; 7 positions agree with TRBD1. The CDR3 totals 12 residues. V trimming: 2 bases; J trimming: 3 bases; junction bases outside the gene matches: 1. Germline CDR1 and CDR2: GTSNPN and SVGIG (reference sequence).

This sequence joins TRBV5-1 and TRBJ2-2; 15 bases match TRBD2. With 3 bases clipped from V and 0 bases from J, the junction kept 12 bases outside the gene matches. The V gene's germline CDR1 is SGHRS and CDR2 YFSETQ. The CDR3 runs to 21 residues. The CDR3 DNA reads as TGCGCCAGCAGCTACCCGGGACTAGCGGGAGGCAGAATAGCGAACACCGGGGAGCTGTTTTTT. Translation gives CASSYPGLAGGRIANTGELFF.

CDR3 DNA sequence: TGCGCCAGCAGCCAAGGTGGGGGGAAAGAATCACCCCTCCACTTT. This codes for CASSQGGGKESPLHF. The chain combines TRBV4-1 with TRBJ1-6, with D tentatively TRBD1 (5 bases). Germline CDR1 is MGHRA and CDR2 is YSYEKL. This CDR3 contains 15 residues. Trimming stripped 1 base from V and 10 bases from J, with 14 bases between.

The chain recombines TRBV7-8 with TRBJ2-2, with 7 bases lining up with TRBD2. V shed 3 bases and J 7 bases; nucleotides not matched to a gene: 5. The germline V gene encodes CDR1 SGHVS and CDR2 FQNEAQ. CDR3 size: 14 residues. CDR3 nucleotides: TGTGCCAGCAGCTTTTCCGGGAGGAGCGGGGAGCTGTTTTTT. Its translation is CASSFSGRSGELFF.

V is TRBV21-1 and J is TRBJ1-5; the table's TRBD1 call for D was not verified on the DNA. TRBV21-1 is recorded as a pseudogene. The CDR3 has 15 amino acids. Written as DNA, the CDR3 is TGTGCCAGCACCATCTTCAGGCCCAAAAATCAGCCCCAGCATTTT. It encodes CASTIFRPKNQPQHF.

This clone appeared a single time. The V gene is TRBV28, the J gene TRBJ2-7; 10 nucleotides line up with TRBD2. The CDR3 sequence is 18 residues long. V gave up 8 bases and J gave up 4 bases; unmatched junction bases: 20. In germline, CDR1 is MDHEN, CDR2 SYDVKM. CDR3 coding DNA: TGTGCCAGCTTAAACGAAAGGGGGGCTAGCGGGAGCTTGTACGAGCAGTACTTC. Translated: CASLNERGASGSLYEQYF.

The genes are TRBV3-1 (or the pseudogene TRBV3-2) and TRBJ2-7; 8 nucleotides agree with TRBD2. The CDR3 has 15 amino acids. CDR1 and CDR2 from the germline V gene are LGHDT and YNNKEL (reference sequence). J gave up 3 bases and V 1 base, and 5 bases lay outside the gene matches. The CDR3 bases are TGTGCCAGCAGCCAAGGGGCGGCGGGAGGCTACGAGCAGTACTTC. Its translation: CASSQGAAGGYEQYF.

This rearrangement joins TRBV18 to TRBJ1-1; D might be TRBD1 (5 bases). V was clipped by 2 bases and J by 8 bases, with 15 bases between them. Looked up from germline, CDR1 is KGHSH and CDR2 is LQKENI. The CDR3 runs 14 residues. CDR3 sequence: CASSPGRQGREAFF. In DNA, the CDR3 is TGTGCCAGCTCACCAGGGAGGCAGGGTAGGGAAGCTTTCTTT. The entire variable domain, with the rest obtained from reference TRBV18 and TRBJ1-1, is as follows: NAGVMQNPRHLVRRRGQEARLRCSPMKGHSHVYWYRQLPEEGLKFMVYLQKENIIDESGMPKERFSAEFPKEGPSILRIQQVVRGDSAAYFCASSPGRQGREAFFGQGTRLTVV.

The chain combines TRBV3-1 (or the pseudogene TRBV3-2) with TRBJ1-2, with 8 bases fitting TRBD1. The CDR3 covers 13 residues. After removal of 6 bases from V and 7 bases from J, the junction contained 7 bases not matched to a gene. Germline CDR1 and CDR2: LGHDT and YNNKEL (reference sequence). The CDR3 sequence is CASSPTGGGGYTF. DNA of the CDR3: TGTGCCAGCAGTCCTACAGGGGGAGGTGGCTACACCTTC.

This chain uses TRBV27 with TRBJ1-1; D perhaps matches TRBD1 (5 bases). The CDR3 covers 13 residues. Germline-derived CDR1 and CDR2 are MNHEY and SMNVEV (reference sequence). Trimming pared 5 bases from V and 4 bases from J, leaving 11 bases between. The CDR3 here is CASSLRVGTEAFF. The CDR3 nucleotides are TGTGCCAGCAGTCTCAGGGTAGGCACTGAAGCTTTCTTT.

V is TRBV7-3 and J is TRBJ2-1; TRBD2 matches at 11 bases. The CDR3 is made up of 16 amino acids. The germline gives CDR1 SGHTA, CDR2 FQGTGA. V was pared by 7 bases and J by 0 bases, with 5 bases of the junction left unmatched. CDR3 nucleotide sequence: TGTGCCAGCAAACTTAGCGGGGGGGCCTCCTACAATGAGCAGTTCTTC. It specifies CASKLSGGASYNEQFF.

CDR3 DNA: TGTGCCAGCAGCTTTAAATTCGGGGAAATATCTGAAGCTTTCTTT. Translated: CASSFKFGEISEAFF. This chain joins TRBV5-5 and TRBJ1-1; D is ambiguous. Germline loops: CDR1 SGHKS, CDR2 YYEKEE (reference sequence). The CDR3 loop spans 15 amino acids. The ends were cut back, 2 bases at V and 6 bases at J, with 17 bases in the middle.

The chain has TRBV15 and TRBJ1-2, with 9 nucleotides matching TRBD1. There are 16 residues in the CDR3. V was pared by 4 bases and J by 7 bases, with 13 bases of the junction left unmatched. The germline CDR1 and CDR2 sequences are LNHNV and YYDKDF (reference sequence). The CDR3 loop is CATSKDLTGGLGGYTF. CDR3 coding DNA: TGTGCCACCAGCAAAGACCTAACAGGGGGCTTAGGTGGCTACACCTTC.

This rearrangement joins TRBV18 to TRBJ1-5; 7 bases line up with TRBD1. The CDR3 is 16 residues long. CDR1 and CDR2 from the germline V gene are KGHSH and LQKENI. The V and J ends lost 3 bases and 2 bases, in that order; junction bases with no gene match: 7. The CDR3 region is CASSPEQGSGNQPQHF. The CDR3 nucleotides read TGTGCCAGCTCACCGGAACAGGGGTCGGGCAATCAGCCCCAGCATTTT.

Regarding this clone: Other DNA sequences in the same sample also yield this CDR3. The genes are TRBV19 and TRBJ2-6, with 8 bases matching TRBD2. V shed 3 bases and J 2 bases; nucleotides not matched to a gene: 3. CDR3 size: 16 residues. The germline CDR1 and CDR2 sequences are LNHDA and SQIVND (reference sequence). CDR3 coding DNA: TGTGCCAGTAGTATCGGGGGGGTAGCTGGGGCCAACGTCCTGACTTTC. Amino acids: CASSIGGVAGANVLTF.

CDR3 sequence reads: CASTKGGGENKDSYEQYF. The CDR3 DNA follows: TGTGCCAGCACCAAAGGAGGAGGGGAGAACAAGGACTCCTACGAGCAGTACTTC. The chain has TRBV21-1 and TRBJ2-7; the table's D call, TRBD2, has no DNA check behind it. TRBV21-1 is labeled a pseudogene. The CDR3 loop spans 18 amino acids.